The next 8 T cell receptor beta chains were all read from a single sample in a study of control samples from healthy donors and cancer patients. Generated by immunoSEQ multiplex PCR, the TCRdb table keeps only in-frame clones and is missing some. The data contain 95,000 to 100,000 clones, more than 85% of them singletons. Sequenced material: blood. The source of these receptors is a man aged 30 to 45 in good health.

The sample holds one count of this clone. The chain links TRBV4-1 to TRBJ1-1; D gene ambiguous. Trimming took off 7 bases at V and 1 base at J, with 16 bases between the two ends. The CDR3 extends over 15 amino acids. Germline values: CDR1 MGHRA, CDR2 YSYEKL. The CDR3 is CASNGQRLKNTEAFF. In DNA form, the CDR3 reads TGCGCCAGCAATGGGCAGAGGTTGAAGAACACTGAAGCTTTCTTT.

The CDR3 DNA is TGTGCCAGCAGCCCACAGGCGGGGGCGATCGGCTACACCTTC. As protein: CASSPQAGAIGYTF. This chain joins TRBV14 and TRBJ1-2; tentatively, D is TRBD1 (6 bases). Germline-derived CDR1 and CDR2 are SGHDN and FVKESK. This CDR3 has 14 amino acids. V shed 4 bases and J shed 8 bases, with 17 bases lying between them.

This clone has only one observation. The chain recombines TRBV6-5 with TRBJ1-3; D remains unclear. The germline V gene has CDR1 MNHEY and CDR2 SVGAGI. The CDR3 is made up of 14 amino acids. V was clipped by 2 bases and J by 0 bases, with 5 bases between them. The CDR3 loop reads CASSYASSGNTIYF. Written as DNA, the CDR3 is TGTGCCAGCAGTTACGCGTCCTCTGGAAACACCATATATTTT.

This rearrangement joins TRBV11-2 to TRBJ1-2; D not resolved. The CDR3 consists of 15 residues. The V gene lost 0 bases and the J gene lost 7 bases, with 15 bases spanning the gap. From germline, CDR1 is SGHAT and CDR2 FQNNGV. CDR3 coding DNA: TGTGCCAGCAGCTTAGATCTGGGGTCCTTTTTTGGCTACACCTTC. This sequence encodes CASSLDLGSFFGYTF.

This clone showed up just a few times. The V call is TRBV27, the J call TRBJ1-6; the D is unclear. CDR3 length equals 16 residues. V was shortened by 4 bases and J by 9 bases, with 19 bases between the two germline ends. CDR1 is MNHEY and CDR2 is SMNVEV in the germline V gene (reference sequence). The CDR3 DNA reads TGTGCCAGCAGTTCCCGGACGGGAATCTCGGGTTCACCCCTCCACTTT. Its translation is CASSSRTGISGSPLHF.

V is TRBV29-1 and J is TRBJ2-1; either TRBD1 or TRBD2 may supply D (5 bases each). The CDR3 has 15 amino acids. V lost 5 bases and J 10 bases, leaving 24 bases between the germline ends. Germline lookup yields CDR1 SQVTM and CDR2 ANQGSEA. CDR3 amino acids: CSVHASAWGNREQFF. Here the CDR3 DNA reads TGCAGCGTTCATGCCTCGGCATGGGGGAATCGGGAGCAGTTCTTC.

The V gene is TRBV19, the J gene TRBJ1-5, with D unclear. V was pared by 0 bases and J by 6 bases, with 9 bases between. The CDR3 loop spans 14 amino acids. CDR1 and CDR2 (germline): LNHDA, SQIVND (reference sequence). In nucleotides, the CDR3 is TGTGCCAGTAGTATAGAGGCAGGCTTTCAGCCCCAGCATTTT. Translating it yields CASSIEAGFQPQHF.

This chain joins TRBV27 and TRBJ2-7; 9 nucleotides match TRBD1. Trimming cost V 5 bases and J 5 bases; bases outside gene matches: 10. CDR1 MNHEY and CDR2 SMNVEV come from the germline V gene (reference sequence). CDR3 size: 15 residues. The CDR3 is CASSPRTGVWDEQYF. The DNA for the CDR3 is TGTGCCAGCAGTCCCCGGACAGGGGTGTGGGACGAGCAGTACTTC.